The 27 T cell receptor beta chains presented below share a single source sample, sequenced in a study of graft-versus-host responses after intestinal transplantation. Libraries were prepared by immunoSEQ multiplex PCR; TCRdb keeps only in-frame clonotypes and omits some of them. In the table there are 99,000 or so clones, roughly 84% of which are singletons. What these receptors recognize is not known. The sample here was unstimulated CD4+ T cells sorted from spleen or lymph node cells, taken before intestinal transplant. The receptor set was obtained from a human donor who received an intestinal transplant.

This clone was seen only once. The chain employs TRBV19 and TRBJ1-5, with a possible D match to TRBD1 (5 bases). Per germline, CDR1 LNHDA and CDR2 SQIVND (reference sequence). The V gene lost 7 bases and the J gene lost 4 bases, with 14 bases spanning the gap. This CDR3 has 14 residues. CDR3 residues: CASKKGTGNQPQHF. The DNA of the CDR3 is TGTGCCAGTAAAAAAGGGACGGGTAATCAGCCCCAGCATTTT. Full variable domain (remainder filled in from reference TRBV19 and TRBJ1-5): DGGITQSPKYLFRKEGQNVTLSCEQNLNHDAMYWYRQDPGQGLRLIYYSQIVNDFQKGDIAEGYSVSREKKESFPLTVTSAQKNPTAFYLCASKKGTGNQPQHFGDGTRLSIL.

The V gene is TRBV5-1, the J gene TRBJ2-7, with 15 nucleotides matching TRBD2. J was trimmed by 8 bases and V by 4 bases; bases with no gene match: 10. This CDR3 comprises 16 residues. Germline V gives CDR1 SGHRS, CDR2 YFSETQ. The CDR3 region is CASSVGTSGRYGKQYF. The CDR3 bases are TGCGCCAGCAGCGTCGGGACTAGCGGGAGGTACGGTAAGCAGTACTTC.

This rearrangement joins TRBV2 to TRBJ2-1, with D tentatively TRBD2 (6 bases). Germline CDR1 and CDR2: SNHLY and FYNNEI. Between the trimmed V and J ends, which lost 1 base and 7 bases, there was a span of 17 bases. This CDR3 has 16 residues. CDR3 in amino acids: CASSEVRSGGPNEQFF. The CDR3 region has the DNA TGTGCCAGCAGTGAAGTTAGGTCCGGAGGGCCGAATGAGCAGTTCTTC. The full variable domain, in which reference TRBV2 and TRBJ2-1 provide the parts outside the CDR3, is EPEVTQTPSHQVTQMGQEVILRCVPISNHLYFYWYRQILGQKVEFLVSFYNNEISEKSEIFDDQFSVERPDGSNFTLKIRSTKLEDSAMYFCASSEVRSGGPNEQFFGPGTRLTVL.

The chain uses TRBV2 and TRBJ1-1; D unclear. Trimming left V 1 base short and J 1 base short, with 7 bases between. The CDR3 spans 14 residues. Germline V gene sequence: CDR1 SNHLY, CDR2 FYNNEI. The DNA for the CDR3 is TGTGCCAGCAGTGAAGGCAGGTCGAACACTGAAGCTTTCTTT. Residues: CASSEGRSNTEAFF.

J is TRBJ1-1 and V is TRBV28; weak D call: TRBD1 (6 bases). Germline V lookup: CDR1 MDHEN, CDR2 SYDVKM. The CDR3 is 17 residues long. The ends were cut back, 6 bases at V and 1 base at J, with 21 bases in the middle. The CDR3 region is CASSSSRTATANTEAFF. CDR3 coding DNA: TGTGCCAGCAGCTCAAGTCGGACAGCAACCGCGAACACTGAAGCTTTCTTT.

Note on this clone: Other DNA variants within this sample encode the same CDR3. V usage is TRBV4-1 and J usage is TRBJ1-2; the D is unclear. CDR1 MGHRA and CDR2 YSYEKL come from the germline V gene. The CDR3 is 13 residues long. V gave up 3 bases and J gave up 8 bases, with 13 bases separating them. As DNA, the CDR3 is TGCGCCAGCAGCCAGACCCGTGTGGCCGGCTACACCTTC. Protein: CASSQTRVAGYTF.

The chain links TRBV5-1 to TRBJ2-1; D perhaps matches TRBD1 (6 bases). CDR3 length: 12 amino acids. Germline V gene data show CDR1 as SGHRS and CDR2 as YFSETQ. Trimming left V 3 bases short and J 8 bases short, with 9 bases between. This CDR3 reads CASSSQGYEQFF. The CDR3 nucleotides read TGCGCCAGCAGCTCCCAGGGGTATGAGCAGTTCTTC.

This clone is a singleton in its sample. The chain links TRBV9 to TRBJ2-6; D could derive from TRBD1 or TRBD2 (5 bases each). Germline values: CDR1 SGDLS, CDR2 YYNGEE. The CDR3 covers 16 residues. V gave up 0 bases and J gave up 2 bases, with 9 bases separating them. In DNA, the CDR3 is TGTGCCAGCAGCGTAGCGATGGGGGCTGGGGCCAACGTCCTGACTTTC. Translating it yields CASSVAMGAGANVLTF.

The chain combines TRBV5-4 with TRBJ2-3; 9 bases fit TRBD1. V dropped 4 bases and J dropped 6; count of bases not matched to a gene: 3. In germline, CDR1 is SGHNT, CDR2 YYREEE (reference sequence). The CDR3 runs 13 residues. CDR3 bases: TGTGCCAGCAGCCGGACAGGGGTGGATACGCAGTATTTT. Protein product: CASSRTGVDTQYF.

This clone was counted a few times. The CDR3 reads CASGPSVSSYEQYF. Here the CDR3 DNA reads TGTGCTAGTGGTCCCTCGGTTAGCTCCTACGAGCAGTACTTC. The rearrangement links TRBV12-5 to TRBJ2-7; D remains ambiguous. Between the trimmed V and J ends, which lost 5 bases and 0 bases, there was a span of 11 bases. The germline CDR1 and CDR2 sequences are LGHNT and FRNRAP. CDR3 length equals 14 residues. The full variable domain, its missing parts supplied by reference TRBV12-5 and TRBJ2-7, is DARVTQTPRHKVTEMGQEVTMRCQPILGHNTVFWYRQTMMQGLELLAYFRNRAPLDDSGMPKDRFSAEMPDATLATLKIQPSEPRDSAVYFCASGPSVSSYEQYFGPGTRLTVT.

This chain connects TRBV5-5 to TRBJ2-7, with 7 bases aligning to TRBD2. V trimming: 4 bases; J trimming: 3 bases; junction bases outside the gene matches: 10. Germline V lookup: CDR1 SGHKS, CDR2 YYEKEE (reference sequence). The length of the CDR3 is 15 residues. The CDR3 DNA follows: TGTGCCAGCAGCCCGGGGGGTGAGCGGCACTACGAGCAGTACTTC. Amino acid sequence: CASSPGGERHYEQYF.

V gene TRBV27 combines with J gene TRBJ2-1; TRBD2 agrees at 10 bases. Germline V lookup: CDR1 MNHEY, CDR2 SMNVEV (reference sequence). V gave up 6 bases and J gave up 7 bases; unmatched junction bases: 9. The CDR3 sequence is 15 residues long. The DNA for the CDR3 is TGTGCCAGCAGAAAGCTAGCGGGAGTAGGTAATGAGCAGTTCTTC. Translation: CASRKLAGVGNEQFF.

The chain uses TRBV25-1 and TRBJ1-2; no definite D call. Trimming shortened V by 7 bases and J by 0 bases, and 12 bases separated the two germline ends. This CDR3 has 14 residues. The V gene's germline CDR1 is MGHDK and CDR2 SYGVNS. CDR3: CASTRAAANYGYTF. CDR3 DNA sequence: TGTGCCAGCACCCGGGCGGCGGCTAACTATGGCTACACCTTC.

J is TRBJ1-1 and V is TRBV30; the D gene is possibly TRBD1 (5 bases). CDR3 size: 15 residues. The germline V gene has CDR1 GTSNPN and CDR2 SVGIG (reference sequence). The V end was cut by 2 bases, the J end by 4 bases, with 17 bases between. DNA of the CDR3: TGTGCCTGGAGTCCTCAAGGGGCCCGACGCACTGAAGCTTTCTTT. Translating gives CAWSPQGARRTEAFF.

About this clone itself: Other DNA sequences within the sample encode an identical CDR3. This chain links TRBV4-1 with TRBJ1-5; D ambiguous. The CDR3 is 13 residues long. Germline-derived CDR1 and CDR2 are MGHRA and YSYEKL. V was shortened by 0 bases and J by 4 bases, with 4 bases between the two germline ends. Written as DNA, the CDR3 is TGCGCCAGCAGCCAAGATCGAAATCAGCCCCAGCATTTT. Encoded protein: CASSQDRNQPQHF.

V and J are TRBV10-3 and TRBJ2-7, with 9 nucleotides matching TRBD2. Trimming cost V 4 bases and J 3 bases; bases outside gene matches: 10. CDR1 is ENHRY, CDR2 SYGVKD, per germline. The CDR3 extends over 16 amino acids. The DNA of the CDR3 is TGTGCCATCAGTGGCGGGAGGGCCGCCAAAAACTACGAGCAGTACTTC. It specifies CAISGGRAAKNYEQYF.

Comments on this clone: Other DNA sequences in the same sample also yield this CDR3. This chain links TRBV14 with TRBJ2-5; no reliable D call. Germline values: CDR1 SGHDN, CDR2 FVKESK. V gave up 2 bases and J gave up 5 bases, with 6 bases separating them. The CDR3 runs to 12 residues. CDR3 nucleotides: TGTGCCAGCAGCCAACTAAGGGAGACCCAGTACTTC. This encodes CASSQLRETQYF.

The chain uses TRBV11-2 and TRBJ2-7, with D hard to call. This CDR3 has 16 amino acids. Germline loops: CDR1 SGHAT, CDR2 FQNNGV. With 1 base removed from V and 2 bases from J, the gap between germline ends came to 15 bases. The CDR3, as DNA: TGTGCCAGCAGCTTAGGACCGCAGTCTAACCCCTACGAGCAGTACTTC. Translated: CASSLGPQSNPYEQYF.

CDR3 sequence (DNA): TGTGCCAGCAGTTACAGGCGAATGGGGGGCACTGAAGCTTTCTTT. This encodes CASSYRRMGGTEAFF. The V and J genes are TRBV6-5 and TRBJ1-1; perhaps TRBD1 as D (5 bases). Germline CDR1 and CDR2: MNHEY and SVGAGI. The CDR3 loop spans 15 amino acids. Trimming stripped 2 bases from V and 4 bases from J, with 14 bases between.

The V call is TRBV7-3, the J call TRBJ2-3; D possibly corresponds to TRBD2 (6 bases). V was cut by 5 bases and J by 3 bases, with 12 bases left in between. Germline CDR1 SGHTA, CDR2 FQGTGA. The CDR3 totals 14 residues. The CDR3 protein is CASSPSGGTDTQYF. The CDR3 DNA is TGTGCCAGCAGCCCGAGCGGAGGGACAGATACGCAGTATTTT.

The CDR3 protein is CASSLDRGGDLNTEAFF. CDR3 DNA: TGTGCCAGCAGCTTAGATAGGGGGGGCGATTTGAACACTGAAGCTTTCTTT. This chain uses TRBV11-2 with TRBJ1-1; D is perhaps TRBD1 (6 bases). Germline CDR1 SGHAT, CDR2 FQNNGV. V lost 0 bases, J lost 0 bases, and 14 bases lay in between. The CDR3 totals 17 residues.

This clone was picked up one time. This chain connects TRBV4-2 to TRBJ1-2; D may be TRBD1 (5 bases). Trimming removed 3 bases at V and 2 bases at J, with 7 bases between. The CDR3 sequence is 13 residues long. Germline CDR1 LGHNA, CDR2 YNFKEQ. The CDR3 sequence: CASSHQGNYGYTF. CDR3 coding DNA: TGTGCCAGCAGCCACCAGGGAAACTATGGCTACACCTTC.

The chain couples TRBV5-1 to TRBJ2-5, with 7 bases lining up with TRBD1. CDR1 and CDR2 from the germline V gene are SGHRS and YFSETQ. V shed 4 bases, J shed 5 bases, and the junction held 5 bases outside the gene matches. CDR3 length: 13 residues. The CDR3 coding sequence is TGCGCCAGCAGCCAACAGGGGCGGGAGACCCAGTACTTC. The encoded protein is CASSQQGRETQYF.

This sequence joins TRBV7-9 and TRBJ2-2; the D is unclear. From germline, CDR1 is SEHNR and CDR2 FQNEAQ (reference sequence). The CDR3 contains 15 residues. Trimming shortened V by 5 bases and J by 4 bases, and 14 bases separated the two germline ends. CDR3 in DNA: TGTGCCAGCAGCCGCGGCCAGGTGGGCACCGGGGAGCTGTTTTTT. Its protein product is CASSRGQVGTGELFF.

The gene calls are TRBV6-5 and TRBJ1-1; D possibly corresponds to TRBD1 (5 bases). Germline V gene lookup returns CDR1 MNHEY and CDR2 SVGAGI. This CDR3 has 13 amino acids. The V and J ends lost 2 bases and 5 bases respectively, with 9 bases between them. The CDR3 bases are TGTGCCAGCAGTTACAGGGGAGAGACTGAAGCTTTCTTT. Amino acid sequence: CASSYRGETEAFF.

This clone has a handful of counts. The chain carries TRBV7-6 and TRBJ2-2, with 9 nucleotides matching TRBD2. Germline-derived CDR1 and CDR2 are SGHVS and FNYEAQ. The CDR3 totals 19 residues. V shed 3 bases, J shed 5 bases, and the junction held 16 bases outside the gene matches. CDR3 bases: TGTGCCAGCAGCTTCACGGGACTAGCTGTGGGGGGGCGTACCGGGGAGCTGTTTTTT. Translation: CASSFTGLAVGGRTGELFF.

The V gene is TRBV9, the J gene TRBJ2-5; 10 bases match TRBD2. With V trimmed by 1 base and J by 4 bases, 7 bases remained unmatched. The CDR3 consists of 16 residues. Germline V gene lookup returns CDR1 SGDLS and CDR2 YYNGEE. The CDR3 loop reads CASSVSGGARGETQYF. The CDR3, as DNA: TGTGCCAGCAGCGTAAGCGGGGGGGCCCGAGGAGAGACCCAGTACTTC.